This T cell receptor (beta chain) was observed in a study of shared clonotypes between healthy human individuals. Study-wide background: Each donor contributed plates that comprised three CD4 naive, three CD4 memory, two CD8 naive and one CD8 memory.

Clones were read by immunoSEQ multiplex PCR, and TCRdb kept only the in-frame ones, dropping some. The sample records millions of clones, 85% to 95% being singletons. This clone was seen only once. The antigen is undetermined. Donation came from healthy HIV-negative adults that had no recent acute infections or vaccinations. Study results and caveats: Specimens sampled were limited to blood, with tissue repertoires likely differing.

The material sequenced was naive CD4+ T cells sorted from blood. This sample's subset: CD45RA+ positively selected. The sequence came from a man aged 18 to 30 in good health.

CDR3 nucleotides: TGTGCCAGCAGTGTGTACCCGTCGGGACAGGGTTACACCGGGGAGCTGTTTTTT. Translated: CASSVYPSGQGYTGELFF. The chain employs TRBV6-4 and TRBJ2-2; TRBD1 matches at 9 bases. The germline V gene encodes CDR1 MRHNA and CDR2 SNTAGT. The CDR3 totals 18 residues. V was clipped by 4 bases and J by 3 bases; unmatched bases: 12.